This T cell receptor beta chain was observed in a study of response to subunit inactivated influenza vaccine. Study outcomes and limitations: Every seasonal influenza vaccination brings in few new T cells, the authors suggested.

TCRdb processed the RT-PCR reads anew with MiXCR; each CDR3 protein has one entry. Of under 750,000 distinct CDR3 sequences listed, approximately 12% are singletons. Comment on this clonotype: Its antigen is unidentified.

Unmatched junction bases numbered 10, after V lost 5 bases and J lost 4 bases. The CDR3 contains 16 residues. Looked up from germline, CDR1 is SEHNR and CDR2 is FQNEAQ (reference sequence). The chain joins TRBV7-9 to TRBJ2-1; 8 bases line up with TRBD2. The sequence came from a man aged 45 to 65 who received an inactivated influenza vaccine. The sequences come from PBMCs from blood, collected on the day of vaccination. CDR3: CASSQPSSGPYNEQFF. For the CDR3, the DNA is TGTGCCAGCAGCCAACCCTCTAGCGGGCCTTACAATGAGCAGTTCTTC. The entire variable domain, with the rest obtained from reference TRBV7-9 and TRBJ2-1, is as follows: DTGVSQNPRHKITKRGQNVTFRCDPISEHNRLYWYRQTLGQGPEFLTYFQNEAQLEKSRLLSDRFSAERPKGSFSTLEIQRTEQGDSAMYLCASSQPSSGPYNEQFFGPGTRLTVL.